These 3 T cell receptor beta chains share one sample of origin, sequenced in a study of blood T cell repertoires in COVID-19. The assay was immunoSEQ multiplex PCR, and TCRdb's table has in-frame clones only and misses some. The data show around 230,000 clones, roughly 88% seen once. The specimen sequenced was PBMCs or T cells enriched from blood (not recorded which). All receptors derive from a woman aged 40 to 50 with acute COVID-19.

The chain employs TRBV18 and TRBJ2-7; unclear D gene. The CDR3 totals 12 residues. V lost 3 bases to trimming and J lost 2 bases, with 5 bases between them. Germline V gene sequence: CDR1 KGHSH, CDR2 LQKENI. CDR3 coding DNA: TGTGCCAGCTCACCTTCTACCTACGAGCAGTACTTC. Translation gives CASSPSTYEQYF.

This chain joins TRBV27 and TRBJ1-1, with D maybe TRBD1 (6 bases). The germline gives CDR1 MNHEY, CDR2 SMNVEV (reference sequence). Trimming took off 8 bases at V and 6 bases at J, with 16 bases between the two ends. The CDR3 covers 13 residues. CDR3 in amino acids: CASRKQGSAEAFF. CDR3 DNA sequence: TGTGCCAGCCGTAAACAGGGTTCGGCTGAAGCTTTCTTT.

This chain links TRBV27 with TRBJ1-1; 11 bases align to TRBD1. The CDR3 totals 16 residues. Trimming at V came to 0 bases and at J to 6 bases, leaving 6 bases not matched to a gene. Germline loops: CDR1 MNHEY, CDR2 SMNVEV (reference sequence). CDR3 protein: CASSLSGQGALAEAFF. CDR3 nucleotide sequence: TGTGCCAGCAGTTTATCAGGACAGGGGGCCCTAGCTGAAGCTTTCTTT.